The text below deals with one T cell receptor beta chain. What it recognizes is unknown. Donors each provided roughly 9.6 milliliters of peripheral blood. Every sample yielded at least 6 million isolated PBMCs. These data are taken from a study of blood T cells in healthy people across ages. Study-wide points: Reliance upon unsorted PBMCs precluded definitive naive versus antigen-experienced comparison. TCR beta diversity, measured per million T cells, fell in a roughly linear way with age.

A second PCR of 7 to 11 cycles used a sample-barcoded 5' primer and a J-beta primer mix. One entry per CDR3 protein results from TCRdb running MiXCR on the 5' RACE reads. The profile covers around 1,500,000 distinct CDR3 sequences, with approximately 38% appearing a single time and roughly 7.7% taken by the ten largest. The origin of this receptor is a young woman in good health. Sequencing was carried out using blood.

The CDR3 is CASSVKPGGRRTDTQYF. DNA of the CDR3: TGTGCCAGCAGCGTCAAACCCGGCGGGAGGCGTACAGATACGCAGTATTTT. The rearrangement uses TRBV21-1 and TRBJ2-3; the DNA was not compared with TRBD2, the D call given in the table. TRBV21-1 is marked as a pseudogene. This CDR3 is built from 17 residues.